The source of this T cell receptor (beta chain) is a study of blood T cells in healthy people across ages. Notes on the study in general: TCR beta diversity per million T cells fell roughly linearly with age. Naive T cell percentage showed a strong correlation with the diversity of TCR beta.

The CDR3 is 14 residues long. CDR1 and CDR2 from the germline V gene are SQVTM and ANQGSEA. V lost 6 bases and J lost 2, with 14 bases in between. This clonotype has more than one count but fewer than ten. Its cognate antigen is unknown. A second PCR of 7 to 11 cycles used a sample-barcoded 5' primer and a J-beta primer mix. TCRdb used MiXCR to reprocess the 5' RACE reads, holding one entry per CDR3 protein. Found here are nearly 800,000 distinct CDR3 sequences, 20% to 30% of them singletons; the top ten hold around 3.6%. This same sample was also part of a study on T cells of mothers and their children. In that study: Reads recorded for TCR beta CDR3 numbered over 10 million per mother and about 3 million per child.

The V call is TRBV29-1, the J call TRBJ2-4, with a weak D call TRBD2 (6 bases). Sequenced input: blood. The clonotype comes from a boy between 10 and 17 years old in good health. For the CDR3, the DNA is TGCAGCGTCGTCTCGGAGGGGTCCAAAAACATTCAGTACTTC. Its protein product is CSVVSEGSKNIQYF.